The 7 T cell receptor beta chains listed next were all sequenced from one sample in a study of PD-1 blockade in classical Hodgkin lymphoma. Exposure to brentuximab vedotin varied, and each patient had relapsed following autologous stem cell transplantation. Purification of CD4+ T cells from thawed PBMCs was achieved by magnetic negative selection. Libraries were prepared by immunoSEQ multiplex PCR; TCRdb keeps only in-frame clonotypes and omits some of them. This sample has several hundred clones, with about 85% found just once. The sequencing used CD4+ T cells from blood, collected at baseline. These receptors came from a human donor with classical Hodgkin lymphoma.

The chain uses TRBV5-1 and TRBJ2-7, with 11 bases identical to TRBD1. Germline V gene data show CDR1 as SGHRS and CDR2 as YFSETQ. The length of the CDR3 is 16 residues. After removal of 2 bases from V and 5 bases from J, the junction contained 9 bases not matched to a gene. The CDR3 reads CASSFGRTGGIDEQYF. The DNA for the CDR3 is TGCGCCAGCAGCTTTGGTCGGACAGGGGGCATCGACGAGCAGTACTTC.

This sequence joins TRBV7-2 and TRBJ2-4, with D possibly matching TRBD2 (6 bases). The CDR3 covers 17 residues. V was cut by 2 bases and J by 6 bases, with 20 bases left in between. Germline V gene sequence: CDR1 SGHTA, CDR2 FQGNSA. In nucleotides, the CDR3 is TGTGCCAGCAGCTTAAGCGCCCTAACGGGAGCCGGAAACATTCAGTACTTC. This translates into CASSLSALTGAGNIQYF. Using reference TRBV7-2 and TRBJ2-4 for the parts outside the CDR3, the full variable domain is GAGVSQSPSNKVTEKGKDVELRCDPISGHTALYWYRQSLGQGLEFLIYFQGNSAPDKSGLPSDRFSAERTGGSVSTLTIQRTQQEDSAVYLCASSLSALTGAGNIQYFGAGTRLSVL.

In this sample, this clone turned up a few times. The chain employs TRBV28 and TRBJ2-1; D is tentatively TRBD1 or TRBD2 (6 bases each). V lost 6 bases, J lost 5 bases, and 14 bases lay in between. Germline V gene lookup returns CDR1 MDHEN and CDR2 SYDVKM. The CDR3 has 14 residues. This chain's CDR3 is CASRDGGPNNEQFF. As DNA, the CDR3 is TGTGCCAGCAGAGATGGGGGGCCAAACAATGAGCAGTTCTTC.

The chain employs TRBV5-1 and TRBJ2-5; D remains ambiguous. Germline-derived CDR1 and CDR2 are SGHRS and YFSETQ. Between the trimmed V and J ends, which lost 4 bases and 1 base, there was a span of 11 bases. CDR3 length: 14 amino acids. CDR3 in amino acids: CASSKVGFQETQYF. CDR3 bases: TGCGCCAGCAGCAAGGTGGGTTTCCAAGAGACCCAGTACTTC. Combining the CDR3 with reference TRBV5-1 and TRBJ2-5 gives the whole variable domain KAGVTQTPRYLIKTRGQQVTLSCSPISGHRSVSWYQQTPGQGLQFLFEYFSETQRNKGNFPGRFSGRQFSNSRSEMNVSTLELGDSALYLCASSKVGFQETQYFGPGTRLLVL.

The chain couples TRBV18 to TRBJ2-1; D is perhaps TRBD1 (6 bases). The V end was cut by 3 bases, the J end by 5 bases, with 8 bases between. The CDR3 has 13 amino acids. The germline CDR1 and CDR2 sequences are KGHSH and LQKENI. The CDR3 is CASSPGQNNEQFF. The CDR3, as DNA: TGTGCCAGCTCACCCGGACAGAACAATGAGCAGTTCTTC. The whole variable domain, filled in from reference TRBV18 and TRBJ2-1, reads NAGVMQNPRHLVRRRGQEARLRCSPMKGHSHVYWYRQLPEEGLKFMVYLQKENIIDESGMPKERFSAEFPKEGPSILRIQQVVRGDSAAYFCASSPGQNNEQFFGPGTRLTVL.

The rearrangement joins TRBV7-2 to TRBJ2-7; TRBD1 aligns across 7 bases. The CDR3 contains 17 residues. V lost 1 base, J lost 3 bases, and 12 bases stayed unmatched. The germline gives CDR1 SGHTA, CDR2 FQGNSA. CDR3 protein: CASSLVPRTGGYYEQYF. The DNA for the CDR3 is TGTGCCAGCAGCTTAGTACCGCGGACAGGAGGATACTACGAGCAGTACTTC.

This CDR3 reads CARSFWRGTQETQYF. DNA of the CDR3: TGTGCCAGAAGCTTCTGGCGGGGGACTCAAGAGACCCAGTACTTC. The chain uses TRBV5-3 and TRBJ2-5; 7 bases are shared with TRBD2. TRBV5-3 is an ORF for which the function is uncertain. The CDR3 contains 15 residues. J gave up 2 bases and V 2 bases, and 6 bases lay outside the gene matches.